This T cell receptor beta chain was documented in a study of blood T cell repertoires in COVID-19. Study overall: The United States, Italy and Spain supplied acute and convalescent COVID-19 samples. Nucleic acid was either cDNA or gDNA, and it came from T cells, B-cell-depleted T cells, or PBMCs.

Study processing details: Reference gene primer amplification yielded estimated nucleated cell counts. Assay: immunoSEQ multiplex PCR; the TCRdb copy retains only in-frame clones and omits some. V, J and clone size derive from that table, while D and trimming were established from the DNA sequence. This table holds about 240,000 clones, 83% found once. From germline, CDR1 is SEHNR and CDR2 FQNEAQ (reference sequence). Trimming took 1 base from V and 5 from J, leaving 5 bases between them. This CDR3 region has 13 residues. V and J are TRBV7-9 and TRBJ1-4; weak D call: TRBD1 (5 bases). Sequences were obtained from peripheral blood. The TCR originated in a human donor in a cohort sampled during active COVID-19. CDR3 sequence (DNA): TGTGCCAGCAGCTTAGACAGGAATGAAAAACTGTTTTTT. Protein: CASSLDRNEKLFF.